This paragraph reports one T cell receptor beta chain. Which antigen it targets is not known. Per-base quality was not reported, and no clone a single base away is much larger than it. Counted from cysteine to phenylalanine, this CDR3 has 18 amino acids. Only CDR3 DNA is held: 54 bases, read in frame from base 1. Unmatched junction bases come to 13, with V trimmed by 7 bases and J by 1 base. In the germline V gene (reference sequence), CDR1 corresponds to MNHEY and CDR2 to SMNVEV. This entry is derived from a study of blood T cell repertoires in COVID-19 (dated by TCRdb to 2020 to 2021). Looking at the study overall: Samples from collaborators originated in the United States, Italy and Spain and spanned both the acute and convalescent phases of COVID-19. Where available, HLA class I and class II types were obtained from metadata supplied by the sample provider rather than from assay-based typing. Samples were obtained from the ongoing ImmuneRACE study (first 160 participants) and from 1,000 to 1,500 subjects provided by 6 global collaborators. Subjects who had been exposed to COVID-19, were actively infected with it, or had recovered from it provided the deeply sampled blood TCRbeta repertoires that made up the dataset. The repertoires were released in a freely available public database meant as a resource for research on the immune response to SARS-CoV-2. Nearly every sample came with metadata listing a de-identified subject ID, COVID-19 status, age in years and sex. The prospective study material was composed of cDNA or gDNA derived from T cells, B-cell-depleted T cells, or PBMCs.

TCRbeta CDR3 regions were amplified from genomic DNA using the immunoSEQ Assay, a bias-controlled multiplex PCR. Processing in the source paper ran as follows. The number of nucleated cells in each sample was estimated by amplification of reference gene primers within the assay. To quantify the absolute abundance of each unique TCRbeta CDR3 rearrangement, sequence reads were collapsed and filtered. For each sample, productive Simpson clonality was calculated as the square root of Simpson's diversity index across productive rearrangements. Imported from immuneACCESS, the table was reduced by TCRdb to in-frame sequences with V and J called. These copies leave out some clones; in studies compared against another copy, an unresolved V gene accounts for under half, and the cause of the remainder is not known. The D gene and trimming were derived from the DNA, and the V and J assignments and clone size from that table. This sample comprises about 59,000 clones, about 73% of them detected only once. About 15% of the sample rests with the top ten.

The collaborating institutions used their own protocols to collect whole blood in K2EDTA tubes. Collaborator samples were shipped for TCRbeta analysis as frozen whole blood, isolated PBMCs, or DNA extracted from either sample type. General findings and caveats noted by the study authors: How much clinical and demographic metadata was included differed by source and by participant, and the metadata was provided uncurated.

The chain links TRBV27 with TRBJ2-1; 10 central nucleotides agree with TRBD1. This clonotype was sampled from a woman between 70 and 85 years old with acute or convalescent COVID-19. Sequenced material: peripheral blood. In nucleotide form, the sequence is TGTGCCAGCATTTTTCCCGGACAGGGGGTGGAATCCTACAATGAGCAGTTCTTC. This sequence encodes CASIFPGQGVESYNEQFF.